This TCR beta chain was sequenced in a study of technical replicates of blood from a handful of donors. Some clones are missing from TCRdb's copy, which holds only in-frame ones; the method was immunoSEQ multiplex PCR. The data show around 100,000 clones, with about 96% seen just once and more than 0.3% held by the top ten. The V gene lost 5 bases and the J gene lost 3 bases, with 18 bases spanning the gap. CDR1 and CDR2 from the germline V gene are MGHDK and SYGVNS. The CDR3 covers 16 residues. The TCR sequence derives from a human donor in good health. What was sequenced was T cells isolated from PBMCs. The chain uses TRBV25-1 and TRBJ2-3; D may be TRBD1 (8 bases). This chain's CDR3 is CASSTHRGGRTDTQYF. DNA for the CDR3: TGTGCCAGCAGTACCCACAGGGGGGGTAGGACAGATACGCAGTATTTT.